A single sample is the source of the 24 T cell receptor beta chains below, sequenced in a study of CD8 T cells in Susac syndrome. Reverse transcription of about 0.5 to 1 ug RNA was carried out with random hexamers. From the immunoSEQ multiplex PCR reads, TCRdb called clonotypes with MiXCR, one entry per CDR3 protein. The table records roughly 100,000 distinct CDR3 sequences, about 93% of them present only once. The sequencing sample was made of CD4+ T cells from PBMCs. These receptors were taken from a human donor with Susac syndrome.

The CDR3 nucleotides read TGTGCCTGGGGTATGGAGACAGGGGCGTACAATGAGCAGTTCTTC. It yields the protein CAWGMETGAYNEQFF. J is TRBJ2-1 and V is TRBV30; 8 positions agree with TRBD1. Losses at the gene ends were 5 bases for V and 4 bases for J; bases not matched to a gene: 10. This CDR3 spans 15 amino acids. The V gene's germline CDR1 is GTSNPN and CDR2 SVGIG (reference sequence).

The chain employs TRBV14 and TRBJ2-7; D is unresolved. The V gene's germline CDR1 is SGHDN and CDR2 FVKESK. The CDR3 spans 11 residues. V gave up 4 bases and J gave up 7 bases, with 8 bases separating them. The CDR3 reads CASSLAQEQYF. DNA of the CDR3: TGTGCCAGCAGCCTAGCACAGGAGCAGTACTTC.

This chain links TRBV19 with TRBJ1-4, with D unclear. Germline V CDR1 and CDR2: LNHDA, SQIVND (reference sequence). This CDR3 region has 15 residues. The ends were cut back, 7 bases at V and 5 bases at J, with 17 bases in the middle. For the CDR3, the DNA is TGTGCCAGTACCGAAACCGGGTCTCCGAATGAAAAACTGTTTTTT. It encodes CASTETGSPNEKLFF.

The chain couples TRBV18 to TRBJ2-7; tentative D call: TRBD2 (5 bases). CDR3 length equals 14 residues. V gave up 1 base and J gave up 6 bases, with 13 bases separating them. From germline, CDR1 is KGHSH and CDR2 LQKENI. The CDR3 loop is CASSPLALDSEQYF. CDR3 sequence (DNA): TGTGCCAGCTCACCACTGGCGTTGGACTCCGAGCAGTACTTC. Full variable domain (outside the CDR3, taken from reference TRBV18 and TRBJ2-7): NAGVMQNPRHLVRRRGQEARLRCSPMKGHSHVYWYRQLPEEGLKFMVYLQKENIIDESGMPKERFSAEFPKEGPSILRIQQVVRGDSAAYFCASSPLALDSEQYFGPGTRLTVT.

V usage is TRBV29-1 and J usage is TRBJ2-7, with D possibly being TRBD1 (6 bases). The CDR3 sequence is 14 residues long. Trimming took 6 bases from V and 2 from J, leaving 17 bases between them. Germline CDR1 and CDR2: SQVTM and ANQGSEA. The CDR3 sequence is CSVAPHREPYEQYF. In nucleotides, the CDR3 is TGCAGCGTGGCCCCCCACAGGGAACCCTACGAGCAGTACTTC.

The rearrangement links TRBV20-1 to TRBJ1-2; D possibly corresponds to TRBD1 (5 bases). Trimming removed 6 bases at V and 5 bases at J, with 22 bases between. In germline, CDR1 is DFQATT, CDR2 SNEGSKA (reference sequence). The CDR3 runs to 15 residues. CDR3 sequence: CSAKSRGTGGYGYTF. CDR3 bases: TGCAGTGCCAAGTCACGGGGCACCGGGGGGTATGGCTACACCTTC.

This clonotype was seen just once. The chain is built from TRBV7-3 and TRBJ1-6; TRBD1 aligns across 7 bases. The junction had 3 bases not matched to a gene; V was cut back by 5 bases and J by 8 bases. CDR1 is SGHTA, CDR2 FQGTGA, per germline. The CDR3 is 13 amino acids. The CDR3 loop is CASSTTGDSPLHF. The CDR3, as DNA: TGTGCCAGCAGCACAACAGGGGATTCACCCCTCCACTTT.

The chain is built from TRBV27 and TRBJ1-4, with D unresolved. The CDR3 contains 12 residues. Germline V gene lookup returns CDR1 MNHEY and CDR2 SMNVEV (reference sequence). Trimming removed 3 bases from V and 8 bases from J, with 7 bases in between. DNA of the CDR3: TGTGCCAGCAGTTTTTTCGGCGAAAAACTGTTTTTT. Amino acid sequence: CASSFFGEKLFF.

The CDR3 sequence is CASSRRGSLGETQYF. The CDR3, as DNA: TGTGCCAGCAGTAGACGGGGCAGCCTCGGGGAGACCCAGTACTTC. V usage is TRBV12-3 or TRBV12-4 and J usage is TRBJ2-5; D possibly uses TRBD1 or TRBD2 (5 bases each). The CDR3 length is 15 residues. V lost 5 bases to trimming and J lost 5 bases, with 18 bases between them.

The chain has TRBV30 and TRBJ2-1; TRBD2 matches 10 bases. The germline gives CDR1 GTSNPN, CDR2 SVGIG (reference sequence). The CDR3 sequence is 15 residues long. V was pared by 1 base and J by 9 bases, with 9 bases of the junction left unmatched. CDR3 nucleotide sequence: TGTGCCTGGAGTGGGCTAGCGGGGGTATCGGCTGAGCAGTTCTTC. Its translation: CAWSGLAGVSAEQFF.

This chain uses TRBV11-2 with TRBJ1-3, with D unresolved. This CDR3 region has 14 residues. Deletions cut 5 bases from V and 1 base from J, with 9 bases between. Germline V gives CDR1 SGHAT, CDR2 FQNNGV. CDR3 DNA: TGTGCCAGCAGCCCTGGTTCTTCTGGAAACACCATATATTTT. As protein: CASSPGSSGNTIYF.

The V gene is TRBV20-1, the J gene TRBJ2-7; D gene ambiguous. Germline V gene sequence: CDR1 DFQATT, CDR2 SNEGSKA (reference sequence). The CDR3 is 14 residues long. The V gene lost 0 bases and the J gene lost 2 bases, with 11 bases spanning the gap. CDR3 nucleotides: TGCAGTGCTAGAGATCGGCGGCAGCCCTACGAGCAGTACTTC. Protein: CSARDRRQPYEQYF.

The chain employs TRBV12-3 or TRBV12-4 and TRBJ1-5, with a tentative D call TRBD1 (6 bases). V lost 8 bases to trimming and J lost 3 bases, with 14 bases between them. The CDR3 sequence is 14 residues long. This CDR3 reads CASARGQDNQPQHF. CDR3 bases: TGTGCCAGCGCAAGGGGACAAGACAATCAGCCCCAGCATTTT.

This sequence joins TRBV7-3 and TRBJ1-1; the D gene is possibly TRBD1 (5 bases). The CDR3 runs to 15 residues. V gave up 1 base and J gave up 4 bases, with 13 bases separating them. CDR1 and CDR2 from the germline V gene are SGHTA and FQGTGA. The CDR3 region has the DNA TGTGCCAGCAGCTTAAATGATTTGGGGACCACTGAAGCTTTCTTT. Translating it yields CASSLNDLGTTEAFF.

The J gene is TRBJ2-1, the V gene TRBV29-1; TRBD2 matches 11 bases. CDR3 length equals 14 residues. Germline CDR1 reads SQVTM; CDR2 reads ANQGSEA. Trimming cost V 6 bases and J 7 bases; bases outside gene matches: 8. In DNA form, the CDR3 reads TGCAGCGTCTTAGCGGGGGGGATTAGGAATGAGCAGTTCTTC. Its protein product is CSVLAGGIRNEQFF.

This chain joins TRBV7-2 and TRBJ2-5, with D possibly being TRBD1 or TRBD2 (5 bases each). Trimming removed 6 bases from V and 2 bases from J, with 10 bases in between. The CDR3 extends over 13 amino acids. Germline V gene lookup returns CDR1 SGHTA and CDR2 FQGNSA. CDR3 sequence (DNA): TGTGCCAGCAGACGGGACGTACAAGAGACCCAGTACTTC. Amino acids: CASRRDVQETQYF.

The chain couples TRBV5-1 to TRBJ1-1; no clear D gene. The V and J ends lost 2 bases and 9 bases respectively, with 11 bases between them. CDR3 size: 12 residues. Germline V gene lookup returns CDR1 SGHRS and CDR2 YFSETQ. The CDR3 here is CASSFERAKAFF. CDR3 sequence (DNA): TGCGCCAGCAGCTTCGAAAGGGCGAAAGCTTTCTTT.

The CDR3 DNA reads TGCAGTGCTAGAGATTGGGGGGCAGATACGCAGTATTTT. Residues: CSARDWGADTQYF. The chain couples TRBV20-1 to TRBJ2-3, with a weak D call TRBD2 (6 bases). Germline V gives CDR1 DFQATT, CDR2 SNEGSKA (reference sequence). V shed 0 bases and J shed 4 bases, with 8 bases lying between them. This CDR3 has 13 residues.

This clonotype has only one observation. The rearrangement links TRBV28 to TRBJ1-4; D is possibly TRBD1 (5 bases). V shed 6 bases and J shed 7 bases, with 21 bases lying between them. The length of the CDR3 is 16 residues. CDR1 is MDHEN and CDR2 is SYDVKM in the germline V gene. The DNA of the CDR3 is TGTGCCAGCAGGCCTCTTCAGGGTTCTTATAGTGAAAAACTGTTTTTT. It specifies CASRPLQGSYSEKLFF.

The rearrangement joins TRBV3-1 to TRBJ1-1; D is undetermined. Between the trimmed V and J ends, which lost 1 base and 2 bases, there was a span of 8 bases. CDR3 size: 14 residues. Germline V CDR1 and CDR2: LGHDT, YNNKEL (reference sequence). CDR3 amino acids: CASSQGGQNTEAFF. The CDR3 nucleotides are TGTGCCAGCAGCCAAGGAGGGCAAAACACTGAAGCTTTCTTT.

The rearrangement links TRBV4-3 to TRBJ2-3; D gene ambiguous. V was shortened by 0 bases and J by 0 bases, with 4 bases between the two germline ends. CDR1 is LGHNA and CDR2 is YSLEER in the germline V gene. The CDR3 spans 14 residues. The CDR3 spells CASSQDHSTDTQYF. The CDR3 bases are TGCGCCAGCAGCCAAGACCACAGCACAGATACGCAGTATTTT.

The chain joins TRBV28 to TRBJ1-1; no firm D call. V was shortened by 6 bases and J by 7 bases, with 12 bases between the two germline ends. CDR1 is MDHEN and CDR2 is SYDVKM in the germline V gene. This CDR3 has 12 amino acids. The CDR3 sequence is CASSPNRYEAFF. In DNA, the CDR3 is TGTGCCAGCAGCCCGAACAGATATGAAGCTTTCTTT. The full variable domain, rest sourced from reference TRBV28 and TRBJ1-1, is DVKVTQSSRYLVKRTGEKVFLECVQDMDHENMFWYRQDPGLGLRLIYFSYDVKMKEKGDIPEGYSVSREKKERFSLILESASTNQTSMYLCASSPNRYEAFFGQGTRLTVV.

The CDR3 loop reads CAWNSASSYNEQFF. In DNA, the CDR3 is TGTGCCTGGAATAGTGCGAGCTCCTACAATGAGCAGTTCTTC. The chain carries TRBV30 and TRBJ2-1; D is uncertain. The V end lost 4 bases, the J end lost 0 bases, and 10 bases lay between the germline ends. The germline gives CDR1 GTSNPN, CDR2 SVGIG (reference sequence). The CDR3 has 14 amino acids.

This rearrangement joins TRBV30 to TRBJ2-5; D possibly corresponds to TRBD2 (5 bases). Germline loops: CDR1 GTSNPN, CDR2 SVGIG (reference sequence). CDR3 size: 15 residues. Trimming took off 0 bases at V and 7 bases at J, with 18 bases between the two ends. The CDR3 spells CAWSVTSEGAGTQYF. CDR3 nucleotides: TGTGCCTGGAGTGTGACTTCTGAGGGTGCGGGGACCCAGTACTTC.